This TCR beta chain was observed in a study of T cell responses to AZD1222 COVID-19 vaccine. TCRdb keeps only in-frame clones here, not all; method: immunoSEQ multiplex PCR. The sample holds 100,000 to 150,000 clones, about 92% seen once. V shed 1 base and J shed 1 base, with 4 bases lying between them. Germline CDR1 LNHDA, CDR2 SQIVND (reference sequence). The CDR3 contains 13 residues. This clone was detected once. Its matching antigen is unknown. Study-wide findings and caveats: Elevations in Spike-specific TCR breadth and depth followed administration of two AZD1222 doses. Vaccine-related CD4 TCRs covered spike, predominating at 160-218 and 743-854. Samples come after the peak T cell response, not at day 14.

The chain has TRBV19 and TRBJ1-1, with unresolved D. This receptor was obtained from an adult who received the AZD1222 COVID-19 vaccine. The sample was peripheral blood, taken 28 days after the second AZD1222 dose. The CDR3 here is CASSIGKNTEAFF. Written as DNA, the CDR3 is TGTGCCAGTAGTATAGGCAAGAACACTGAAGCTTTCTTT.